This TCR beta chain is drawn from a study of CD4 T cells in relation to SARS-CoV-2 and coronaviruses (dated by TCRdb to about 2021). Looking at the study overall: The ViraFEST assay cultured PBMCs with antigen for more than eight days, then sequenced TCR beta CDR3s to find antigen-specific clonal expansions. The full convalescent cohort of more than ten patients had a median age of around 38 years, ranging from 21 to 72 years. The roughly twelve convalescent patients included 8 males and 4 females; two subjects were Hispanic. Shared crossreactive spike epitopes were mapped to their HLA restriction using patient-derived lymphoblastoid cell lines. The study assessed, at the TCR clonotype level, memory CD4+ T cell crossreactivity between SARS-CoV-2 and common cold coronavirus spike proteins. The Adaptive Biotechnologies TCR-sequencing kit was used to sequence samples from a few pre-COVID donors and the naive versus memory experiments, while other data came from Illumina-based sequencing. For other donors in the study, expansion assays were sequenced with a different, Illumina-based TCR-beta assay. Findings and caveats that apply to the study as a whole: In around three fifths of donors, memory CD4+ clonotypes turned up that crossrecognized SARS-CoV-2 and at least one common cold coronavirus spike. Significantly weaker SARS-CoV-2-driven expansion was shown by crossreactive clones than by monoreactive clones, consistent with antigenic imprinting. Naive versus memory sequencing indicated that memory recall responses, rather than primary responses primed during culture, are detected by the assay. Pre-pandemic and post-infection samples were not both contributed by any donor, so tracing of the source of pre-existing responses was limited. Small numbers of patients and of tested TCRs limited the study. Since the crossreactivity analysis centred on spike protein, crossreactivity against other viral proteins was not assessed.

A word on this clone: Its antigen is currently not known. Base quality data are lacking; no much larger clone is found one base away.

CEF-cultured naive and memory CD4+ T cell DNA received survey-level immunoSEQ TCR-beta sequencing. Per the authors' processing: During preprocessing, nonproductive sequences were removed, as were CDR3s that did not start with C, did not end with F or W, or were shorter than 7 amino acids. Antigen-specific clonotypes were called with the MANAFEST web app on the basis of expansion relative to the reference and to other culture wells. A clone was considered positive if the clone showed significant expansion compared with the reference culture in 2 of 3 replicate wells at an FDR below 0.05. To be called positive, a clone also had to show significant expansion compared with every other tandem well and an odds ratio greater than 5. Cultured and uncultured naive and memory CD4+ repertoires were searched for previously identified spike- and CEF-reactive CDR3s. CDR3 homology was measured as pairwise Levenshtein distance, computed with the stringdist R package after trimming three terminal residues from each end. This is the immuneACCESS table as TCRdb keeps it, with only in-frame sequences that have V and J called. A part of the clones is gone; compared with another copy, unresolved V genes explain less than half, and the rest is unexplained. D and trimming were read from the DNA, whereas the V and J calls and clone size are those reported in that table. Here the sample has 35,000 to 45,000 clones; roughly 83% occur a single time. The top ten hold 6.6% of the sample.

Naive and memory CD4+ T cells were separated from cryopreserved PBMCs by first enriching for CD4 and then performing EasySep naive CD4+ T cell enrichment. For approximately 11 days, 80,000 to 100,000 sorted naive or memory CD4+ T cells were cultured together with CEF peptides and T cell-depleted PBMCs at a 1:1 ratio. Triplicate replicate wells were generally used for each peptide culture condition. Ficoll-Paque PLUS gradient centrifugation was used to isolate PBMCs from either whole blood or leukapheresis product. PBMCs were either used fresh in the expansion assay or cryopreserved at -140 degrees C. The QIAamp Micro DNA Kit was used to extract genomic DNA from the CD4+ T cells. The TCR comes from an adult with COVID-19. Sequenced sample: naive CD4+ T cells from PBMCs, cultured in vitro. The sample's cell subset or site label is to be understood as: naive CD4+ T cells isolated by negative enrichment.

The nucleotide sequence reads as follows: TGTGCCAGCAGTTTATTGGGCAATGAGCAGTTCTTC. It translates to CASSLLGNEQFF. This sequence uses TRBV28 and TRBJ2-1; the D gene identity is not certain. Deletion took 1 base off V and 6 bases off J, with a span of 4 bases between the germline ends. The CDR3 runs 12 amino acids, cysteine and phenylalanine included. Only the CDR3 portion is preserved as DNA: 36 bases, with reading frame beginning at the first base. The germline V gene provides CDR1 MDHEN and CDR2 SYDVKM.